These 14 T cell receptor beta chains came from one sample sequenced in a study of CD8 T cells in Susac syndrome. Random hexamers were used to reverse transcribe the RNA input (about 0.5 to 1 ug). TCRdb independently ran MiXCR on the immunoSEQ multiplex PCR reads; one entry per CDR3 protein. The table lists 110,000 or so distinct CDR3 sequences, around nine tenths of them singletons. Specimen: CD4+ T cells from PBMCs. The receptors come from a human donor in good health.

This chain joins TRBV10-2 and TRBJ2-7, with 7 bases lining up with TRBD1. Trimming at V came to 4 bases and at J to 6 bases, leaving 9 bases not matched to a gene. Per the germline V gene, CDR1 is WSHSY and CDR2 is SAAADI. This CDR3 region has 14 residues. CDR3 loop: CASSVRGRGSEQYF. In nucleotides, the CDR3 is TGCGCCAGCAGTGTGAGAGGCAGGGGGTCCGAGCAGTACTTC.

The V call is TRBV6-2 or TRBV6-3, the J call TRBJ2-1; TRBD1 aligns across 11 bases. This CDR3 region has 13 residues. Germline loops: CDR1 MNHEY, CDR2 SVGEGT. Trimming cost V 10 bases and J 9 bases; bases outside gene matches: 8. Here the CDR3 reads CAIVDRGLGEQFF. In DNA form, the CDR3 reads TGTGCCATCGTGGACAGGGGGCTTGGTGAGCAGTTCTTC.

The J gene is TRBJ2-7, the V gene TRBV19, with a tentative D call TRBD1 (6 bases). The V end was cut by 7 bases, the J end by 5 bases, with 15 bases between. The CDR3 covers 13 residues. Per the germline V gene, CDR1 is LNHDA and CDR2 is SQIVND (reference sequence). The CDR3 reads CASTPGTYNEQYF. The CDR3 nucleotides read TGTGCCAGTACCCCTGGGACATATAACGAGCAGTACTTC.

The genes are TRBV19 and TRBJ1-5, with 7 bases identical to TRBD1. Germline values: CDR1 LNHDA, CDR2 SQIVND (reference sequence). Trimming at V came to 6 bases and at J to 4 bases, leaving 3 bases not matched to a gene. The CDR3 length is 13 residues. CDR3 loop: CASRSTGNQPQHF. The CDR3 DNA reads as TGTGCCAGTAGATCGACAGGGAATCAGCCCCAGCATTTT.

The count of this clonotype is one. The chain joins TRBV27 to TRBJ1-4, with D possibly TRBD1 on 5 matching bases. CDR1 is MNHEY, CDR2 SMNVEV, per germline (reference sequence). The CDR3 loop spans 14 amino acids. Trimming stripped 3 bases from V and 3 bases from J, with 8 bases between. CDR3 region: CASSFSGPNEKLFF. DNA for the CDR3: TGTGCCAGCAGTTTCTCGGGGCCTAATGAAAAACTGTTTTTT.

J is TRBJ2-3 and V is TRBV14, with 7 bases aligning to TRBD2. J lost 0 bases, V lost 4 bases, and 7 bases had no gene match. CDR1 and CDR2 (germline): SGHDN, FVKESK. This CDR3 is 16 amino acids long. The CDR3: CASSLRGSDSTDTQYF. The CDR3 DNA sequence: TGTGCCAGCAGCCTCCGCGGGAGTGATAGCACAGATACGCAGTATTTT.

The chain recombines TRBV29-1 with TRBJ2-3, with 10 bases aligning to TRBD1. From germline, CDR1 is SQVTM and CDR2 ANQGSEA. Trimming took 7 bases from V and 1 from J; bases not matched to a gene: 8. The CDR3 sequence is 15 residues long. The CDR3 reads CSAGEGTGGTDTQYF. The CDR3 region has the DNA TGCAGCGCGGGCGAGGGGACAGGGGGCACAGATACGCAGTATTTT.

This clonotype was seen once. The rearrangement links TRBV7-6 to TRBJ2-2; D gene uncertain. The CDR3 loop spans 13 amino acids. Trimming left V 5 bases short and J 1 base short, with 5 bases between. Germline V gene data show CDR1 as SGHVS and CDR2 as FNYEAQ. Here the CDR3 DNA reads TGTGCCAGCAGCGTTCAGAACACCGGGGAGCTGTTTTTT. Encoded protein: CASSVQNTGELFF.

V gene TRBV20-1 combines with J gene TRBJ2-7; no clear D. Deletions cut 3 bases from V and 5 bases from J, with 11 bases between. The germline V gene has CDR1 DFQATT and CDR2 SNEGSKA (reference sequence). This CDR3 is built from 12 residues. CDR3 sequence: CSASFSLDEQYF. The DNA of the CDR3 is TGCAGTGCTAGTTTCAGTCTCGACGAGCAGTACTTC.

The V gene is TRBV7-2, the J gene TRBJ2-5; D uncertain. The germline V gene encodes CDR1 SGHTA and CDR2 FQGNSA. The CDR3 runs 16 residues. Trimming removed 5 bases from V and 1 base from J, with 17 bases in between. DNA of the CDR3: TGTGCCAGCAGCCCGAGTGGTAGGAGAACCCAAGAGACCCAGTACTTC. Its translation is CASSPSGRRTQETQYF.

The rearrangement joins TRBV5-6 to TRBJ2-7, with a possible D match to TRBD1 (7 bases). Per the germline V gene, CDR1 is SGHDT and CDR2 is YYEEEE. CDR3 length: 18 amino acids. V lost 6 bases and J lost 5, with 30 bases in between. CDR3 sequence: CASKGRLTRQGGADEQYF. The CDR3 nucleotides read TGTGCCAGCAAGGGGAGGCTCACCCGACAGGGAGGCGCAGACGAGCAGTACTTC.

This clonotype was seen a few times. V gene TRBV29-1 combines with J gene TRBJ2-7; possibly TRBD1 for D (5 bases). Germline assignment: CDR1 SQVTM and CDR2 ANQGSEA. This CDR3 region has 14 residues. The ends were cut back, 4 bases at V and 5 bases at J, with 18 bases in the middle. The CDR3 protein is CSVAWTQGFDEQYF. CDR3 sequence (DNA): TGCAGCGTTGCCTGGACCCAGGGCTTTGACGAGCAGTACTTC.

The CDR3 bases are TGTGCCAGCAGTTCCCACGGACTAGCGGGCGGGATTGGGGAGACCCAGTACTTC. Translated: CASSSHGLAGGIGETQYF. The chain links TRBV28 to TRBJ2-5; 11 nucleotides line up with TRBD2. Per germline, CDR1 MDHEN and CDR2 SYDVKM. This CDR3 spans 18 amino acids. V shed 4 bases and J 5 bases; nucleotides not matched to a gene: 15.

This chain uses TRBV2 with TRBJ2-2; D ambiguous. The length of the CDR3 is 13 residues. Trimming took 6 bases from V and 2 from J, leaving 7 bases between them. Germline CDR1 reads SNHLY; CDR2 reads FYNNEI. CDR3 amino acids: CASSVPNTGELFF. CDR3 sequence (DNA): TGTGCCAGCAGCGTTCCCAACACCGGGGAGCTGTTTTTT.